Following are 10 T cell receptor beta chains from one sample sequenced in a study of blood T cell repertoires in COVID-19. Profiling relied on immunoSEQ multiplex PCR, and the TCRdb table lists in-frame clones only, not all of them. Counted here are some 330,000 clones, roughly 91% occurring once; the ten biggest clones make up over 1.5%. The sequenced material came from peripheral blood. The receptor set was obtained from a woman in her twenties or thirties with COVID-19, enrolled during active disease.

J is TRBJ2-3 and V is TRBV5-1; TRBD1 matches 8 bases. The CDR3 has 14 amino acids. CDR1 SGHRS and CDR2 YFSETQ come from the germline V gene. Trimming took 6 bases from V and 2 from J; bases not matched to a gene: 5. This CDR3 is CASNRQGATDTQYF. The CDR3 DNA follows: TGCGCCAGCAACCGCCAGGGGGCCACAGATACGCAGTATTTT.

The rearrangement joins TRBV7-9 to TRBJ1-2; D gene ambiguous. The CDR3 contains 16 residues. Germline V lookup: CDR1 SEHNR, CDR2 FQNEAQ (reference sequence). V was pared by 5 bases and J by 4 bases, with 20 bases between. The CDR3 protein is CASSVDLGRPTYGYTF. The CDR3 coding sequence is TGTGCCAGCAGCGTAGACTTGGGCAGGCCTACCTATGGCTACACCTTC.

The rearrangement uses TRBV13 and TRBJ1-1, with a tentative D call TRBD1 (5 bases). CDR1 PRHDT and CDR2 FYEKMQ come from the germline V gene (reference sequence). The CDR3 sequence is 12 residues long. V lost 0 bases and J 9 bases, leaving 8 bases between the germline ends. The CDR3 protein is CASSLGRQKAFF. CDR3 nucleotide sequence: TGTGCCAGCAGCTTAGGTAGACAGAAAGCTTTCTTT.

DNA for the CDR3: TGCAGCGCTCGGACAGACATAGGAAACACCATATATTTT. It yields the protein CSARTDIGNTIYF. The rearrangement links TRBV29-1 to TRBJ1-3; maybe TRBD1 (6 bases). Germline assignment: CDR1 SQVTM and CDR2 ANQGSEA. CDR3 size: 13 residues. V was trimmed by 7 bases and J by 4 bases, leaving 14 bases between them.

The chain carries TRBV6-5 and TRBJ2-3; maybe TRBD1 (6 bases). Trimming shortened V by 11 bases and J by 1 base, and 13 bases separated the two germline ends. The CDR3 is made up of 13 amino acids. Germline V CDR1 and CDR2: MNHEY, SVGAGI. The CDR3 sequence: CAARGSGTDTQYF. The CDR3 DNA sequence: TGTGCCGCTAGGGGGTCGGGCACAGATACGCAGTATTTT.

V gene TRBV28 combines with J gene TRBJ2-7, with 9 bases lining up with TRBD1. The germline V gene has CDR1 MDHEN and CDR2 SYDVKM. Unmatched junction bases numbered 14, after V lost 3 bases and J lost 5 bases. The CDR3 has 17 amino acids. CDR3 amino acids: CASSFRGGDRVLHEQYV. The CDR3 DNA sequence: TGTGCCAGCAGTTTTAGGGGAGGGGACAGGGTTCTCCACGAGCAGTACGTC.

The V call is TRBV5-6, the J call TRBJ1-4, with no clear D. In germline, CDR1 is SGHDT, CDR2 YYEEEE. V was shortened by 4 bases and J by 8 bases, with 12 bases between the two germline ends. CDR3 size: 13 residues. The CDR3 DNA reads as TGTGCCAGCAGCCTCTTGGGAGGAGAAAAACTGTTTTTT. It specifies CASSLLGGEKLFF.

The chain couples TRBV29-1 to TRBJ1-1; 10 nucleotides match TRBD1. V shed 7 bases, J shed 5 bases, and the junction held 19 bases outside the gene matches. CDR3 length: 17 amino acids. Per the germline V gene, CDR1 is SQVTM and CDR2 is ANQGSEA. The chain's CDR3 is CSARSGQGVRGGTEAFF. The DNA of the CDR3 is TGCAGCGCCCGAAGCGGACAGGGGGTGAGAGGAGGTACTGAAGCTTTCTTT.

This chain links TRBV7-9 with TRBJ2-5; D not certain. Trimming took 1 base from V and 1 from J, leaving 7 bases between them. The CDR3 runs to 14 residues. The germline V gene has CDR1 SEHNR and CDR2 FQNEAQ (reference sequence). The CDR3 sequence is CASSLVGRQETQYF. The DNA for the CDR3 is TGTGCCAGCAGCTTAGTGGGCCGCCAAGAGACCCAGTACTTC. The variable domain in full, completed from reference TRBV7-9 and TRBJ2-5, reads DTGVSQNPRHKITKRGQNVTFRCDPISEHNRLYWYRQTLGQGPEFLTYFQNEAQLEKSRLLSDRFSAERPKGSFSTLEIQRTEQGDSAMYLCASSLVGRQETQYFGPGTRLLVL.

This clone appeared once. This rearrangement joins TRBV15 to TRBJ1-1, with D perhaps matching TRBD1 (6 bases). Germline V gene sequence: CDR1 LNHNV, CDR2 YYDKDF (reference sequence). The CDR3 runs to 14 residues. V dropped 3 bases and J dropped 5 bases, with 13 bases sitting between them. CDR3 coding DNA: TGTGCCACCAGCAGGGGGGCAGGGCCGACTGAAGCTTTCTTT. This translates into CATSRGAGPTEAFF.